A single sample is the source of the 8 T cell receptor beta chains below, sequenced in a study of T cell responses to AZD1222 COVID-19 vaccine. Clones were sequenced by immunoSEQ multiplex PCR, and TCRdb holds only the in-frame ones, with some missing. The sample lists some 150,000 clones, roughly 89% occurring once. The material sequenced was peripheral blood, taken on day 0 of AZD1222 vaccination. These receptors were taken from an adult in good health.

This clone was seen only once. The chain is built from TRBV19 and TRBJ2-2; D is unclear. V was shortened by 3 bases and J by 7 bases, with 12 bases between the two germline ends. CDR1 and CDR2 (germline): LNHDA, SQIVND (reference sequence). CDR3 length: 14 residues. The CDR3 is CASSIGLSGGELFF. DNA for the CDR3: TGTGCCAGTAGTATTGGATTATCGGGCGGGGAGCTGTTTTTT.

V gene TRBV5-6 combines with J gene TRBJ2-5; 8 bases align to TRBD2. CDR1 SGHDT and CDR2 YYEEEE come from the germline V gene. CDR3 length equals 14 residues. J lost 5 bases, V lost 0 bases, and 3 bases had no gene match. The chain's CDR3 is CASSLAGGRETQYF. The CDR3, as DNA: TGTGCCAGCAGCTTGGCGGGAGGGCGCGAGACCCAGTACTTC.

The genes are TRBV14 and TRBJ2-7, with D tentatively TRBD1 (6 bases). CDR1 is SGHDN and CDR2 is FVKESK in the germline V gene. V was pared by 2 bases and J by 6 bases, with 11 bases between. The CDR3 has 13 amino acids. Here the CDR3 DNA reads TGTGCCAGCAGCCAAACAGGGCCTAGCGAGCAGTACGTC. Its protein product is CASSQTGPSEQYV.

The genes are TRBV15 and TRBJ2-5; D is unclear. Trimming cost V 0 bases and J 5 bases, with 13 bases left between them. Germline assignment: CDR1 LNHNV and CDR2 YYDKDF (reference sequence). The CDR3 runs to 15 residues. In DNA, the CDR3 is TGTGCCACCAGCAGAGATAGTACGGTTGGGGAGACCCAGTACTTC. Translating it yields CATSRDSTVGETQYF.

The chain recombines TRBV11-3 with TRBJ2-1; D might be TRBD1 (6 bases). CDR3 length: 16 residues. Trimming removed 2 bases at V and 6 bases at J, with 17 bases between. Germline V gene lookup returns CDR1 SGHNT and CDR2 YENEEA. CDR3 nucleotide sequence: TGTGCCAGCAGCTTAACCACCGGGACACACTCCAATGAGCAGTTCTTC. This gives the protein CASSLTTGTHSNEQFF.

This chain joins TRBV14 and TRBJ2-5; D ambiguous. This CDR3 has 11 residues. Trimming left V 4 bases short and J 5 bases short, with 5 bases between. Germline V gene sequence: CDR1 SGHDN, CDR2 FVKESK. The CDR3: CASSRFETQYF. DNA for the CDR3: TGTGCCAGCAGCCGGTTTGAGACCCAGTACTTC.

This clone was picked up one time. The chain recombines TRBV7-9 with TRBJ2-5; D ambiguous. Trimming took 8 bases from V and 0 from J, leaving 4 bases between them. The CDR3 length is 11 residues. CDR1 SEHNR and CDR2 FQNEAQ come from the germline V gene (reference sequence). This CDR3 is CASGDQETQYF. The CDR3 nucleotides are TGTGCCAGCGGGGACCAAGAGACCCAGTACTTC.

The V and J genes are TRBV3-1 (or the pseudogene TRBV3-2) and TRBJ2-2; no clear D. Trimming shortened V by 3 bases and J by 7 bases, and 12 bases separated the two germline ends. CDR1 and CDR2 from the germline V gene are LGHDT and YNNKEL (reference sequence). The length of the CDR3 is 14 residues. The CDR3 region has the DNA TGTGCCAGCAGCCACCCCCGTACTAACGGGGAGCTGTTTTTT. It is translated as CASSHPRTNGELFF.